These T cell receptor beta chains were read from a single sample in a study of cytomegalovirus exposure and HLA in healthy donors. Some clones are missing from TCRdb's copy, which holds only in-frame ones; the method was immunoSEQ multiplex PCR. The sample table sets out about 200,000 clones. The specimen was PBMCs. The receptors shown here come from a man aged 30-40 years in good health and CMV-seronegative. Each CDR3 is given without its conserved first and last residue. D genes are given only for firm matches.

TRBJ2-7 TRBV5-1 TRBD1 ASSLDRGAGEQY
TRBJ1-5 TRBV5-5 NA ASSPSPTVNQPQH
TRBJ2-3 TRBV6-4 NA ASSAQSTSSQTPQY
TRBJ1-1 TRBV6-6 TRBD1 ASSSRTGGTTEAF
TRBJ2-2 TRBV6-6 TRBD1 ASSYPGTANTGELF
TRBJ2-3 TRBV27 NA ASSLVRDTDTQY
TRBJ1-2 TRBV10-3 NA AVTDTSNYGYT
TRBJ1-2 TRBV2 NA ASSEAFGGYGYT
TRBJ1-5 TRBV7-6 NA ASSLWNQPQH
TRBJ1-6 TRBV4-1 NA ASSPYRVGGSPLH
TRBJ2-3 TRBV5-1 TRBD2 ASSLAQRGGTDTQY